This T cell receptor beta chain was recorded in a study of blood T cell repertoires in COVID-19. Study at large: There were acute and convalescent COVID-19 samples, and they came from the United States, Italy and Spain. PBMCs, B-cell-depleted T cells, or T cells provided the cDNA or gDNA that made up the material.

Germline assignment: CDR1 SGHNT and CDR2 YYREEE (reference sequence). The junction had 8 bases not matched to a gene; V was cut back by 4 bases and J by 6 bases. The CDR3 consists of 16 residues. In the authors' methods: The assay estimated nucleated cells by amplifying reference gene primers. TCRdb keeps only in-frame clones here, not all; method: immunoSEQ multiplex PCR. V and J calls and clone size come straight from that table; D and trimming were deduced from the DNA. The sample has 65,000 to 90,000 clones; around 88% are singletons. The source material was peripheral blood. This TCR was sampled from a woman older than 75 with acute or convalescent COVID-19. This chain uses TRBV5-4 with TRBJ1-6, with 9 bases lining up with TRBD1. CDR3 in amino acids: CASSAATGGPNSPLHF. CDR3 nucleotides: TGTGCCAGCAGCGCCGCTACAGGGGGCCCTAATTCACCCCTCCACTTT.